The 14 T cell receptor beta chains below were found in one sample sequenced in a study of T-cell reconstitution after alpha-beta-depleted transplantation in children. Preparation of the TCRbeta library involved a method that used unique molecular identifiers. MiXCR was run by TCRdb on the PCR reads, yielding one entry per CDR3 protein. The sample contains hundreds of thousands of distinct CDR3 sequences, about an eighth of which appear only once. This specimen was PBMCs, taken from the stem cell graft. The receptor source for this set is a human donor who donated a stem cell graft to a child with Fanconi anemia.

This clonotype was detected a few times. This chain links TRBV14 with TRBJ2-1; D unclear. This CDR3 is built from 11 residues. Per germline, CDR1 SGHDN and CDR2 FVKESK. V was clipped by 3 bases and J by 9 bases, with 6 bases between them. The CDR3 loop reads CASSQGSEQFF. CDR3 nucleotide sequence: TGTGCCAGCAGCCAGGGCAGTGAGCAGTTCTTC.

This clonotype showed up many times. This sequence joins TRBV12-3 or TRBV12-4 and TRBJ1-1; tentatively, D is TRBD1 (6 bases). Trimming cost V 6 bases and J 1 base, with 12 bases left between them. The CDR3 spans 14 residues. The CDR3 loop reads CASRFKQGNTEAFF. CDR3 bases: TGTGCCAGCAGATTTAAACAGGGGAACACTGAAGCTTTCTTT.

The V and J genes are TRBV30 and TRBJ2-4, with D perhaps matching TRBD1 (5 bases). This CDR3 contains 14 residues. Germline CDR1 is GTSNPN and CDR2 is SVGIG (reference sequence). Trimming stripped 4 bases from V and 1 base from J, with 11 bases between. The CDR3 DNA is TGTGCCTGGACAGGGCTGGAGGCCAAAAACATTCAGTACTTC. It translates to CAWTGLEAKNIQYF.

The V call is TRBV5-1, the J call TRBJ2-2, with unresolved D. Germline lookup yields CDR1 SGHRS and CDR2 YFSETQ. CDR3 length: 15 residues. V was shortened by 1 base and J by 1 base, with 8 bases between the two germline ends. The chain's CDR3 is CASSLSAQNTGELFF. DNA of the CDR3: TGCGCCAGCAGCTTGTCGGCACAGAACACCGGGGAGCTGTTTTTT.

In its sample, this clonotype was seen a few times. The J gene is TRBJ2-3, the V gene TRBV7-9, with D perhaps matching TRBD2 (6 bases). This CDR3 has 15 amino acids. Trimming shortened V by 1 base and J by 1 base, and 9 bases separated the two germline ends. CDR1 SEHNR and CDR2 FQNEAQ come from the germline V gene (reference sequence). CDR3 coding DNA: TGTGCCAGCAGCTTAGACGGGGGAGGCACAGATACGCAGTATTTT. Translating it yields CASSLDGGGTDTQYF.

This clonotype was observed a few times. One junction end disagrees with the germline gene, perhaps due to a read error. The chain joins TRBV6-2 or TRBV6-3 to TRBJ2-5; TRBD1 matches 9 bases. This CDR3 spans 16 amino acids. From germline, CDR1 is MNHEY and CDR2 SVGEGT. The CDR3 sequence is CASSYNRDRVQEAQYF. In DNA, the CDR3 is TGTGCCAGCAGTTACAACCGGGACAGGGTGCAAGAGGCCCAGTACTTC.

This clonotype has a count of ten or more. The chain joins TRBV12-3 or TRBV12-4 to TRBJ1-1; D call uncertain. The CDR3 is 13 amino acids. Trimming took 4 bases from V and 4 from J, leaving 10 bases between them. CDR3 loop: CASSWAPGTEAFF. Here the CDR3 DNA reads TGTGCCAGCAGTTGGGCCCCGGGCACTGAAGCTTTCTTT.

As regards this clonotype: Germline and junction disagree at one end, which may indicate a read error. The chain couples TRBV10-3 to TRBJ2-2, with 8 bases that match TRBD2. Germline CDR1 ENHRY, CDR2 SYGVKD. CDR3 length: 15 amino acids. DNA of the CDR3: TGTGCCAGCAGTGAGTGGACTAGCTACACCGGGGAGCTGTTTTTT. Translated: CASSEWTSYTGELFF.

The gene calls are TRBV5-1 and TRBJ1-2; D uncertain. V shed 0 bases and J shed 8 bases, with 14 bases lying between them. This CDR3 region has 14 residues. Germline assignment: CDR1 SGHRS and CDR2 YFSETQ. In DNA form, the CDR3 reads TGCGCCAGCAGCTTGGATACATTGAATGGCGGCTACACCTTC. This sequence encodes CASSLDTLNGGYTF.

As concerns this clonotype: This may come from a read error, since a much larger clone is one base off. The CDR3 DNA follows: TGTGCCAACAGCTTACTATGGTCTAGCGGGTGGACCACCGGGGAGCTGTTTTTT. This encodes CANSLLWSSGWTTGELFF. The chain joins TRBV11-1 to TRBJ2-2; 8 bases match TRBD2. The CDR3 runs 18 residues. CDR1 and CDR2 from the germline V gene are SGHAT and FQDESV (reference sequence).

The chain has TRBV25-1 and TRBJ2-1, with D perhaps matching TRBD2 (5 bases). The germline CDR1 and CDR2 sequences are MGHDK and SYGVNS. V lost 2 bases to trimming and J lost 9 bases, with 14 bases between them. The CDR3 covers 14 residues. In DNA, the CDR3 is TGTGCCAGCAGTGAAGCGGGCAGCGAGGGTGAGCAGTTCTTC. It translates to CASSEAGSEGEQFF.

With regard to this clonotype: It may be a read error: a sequence one base away is much more abundant. The V and J genes are TRBV29-1 and TRBJ2-7, with D uncertain. The CDR3 totals 12 residues. Germline values: CDR1 SQVTM, CDR2 ANQGSEA. In DNA form, the CDR3 reads TGCAGCGTTGAAGCCACGTCCTACGAGCTGTACTTC. It codes for CSVEATSYELYF.

DNA for the CDR3: TGTGCCAGCAGCCCCCGGACAGGCGCCTCCAATGAGCAGTTCTTC. It specifies CASSPRTGASNEQFF. The rearrangement joins TRBV14 to TRBJ2-1; 7 nucleotides line up with TRBD1. The V segment lost 4 bases and the J segment 6 bases; nucleotides outside the gene matches: 9. The CDR3 covers 15 residues. The germline gives CDR1 SGHDN, CDR2 FVKESK.

A few counts support this clonotype. This rearrangement joins TRBV28 to TRBJ1-1; unclear D gene. CDR1 and CDR2 (germline): MDHEN, SYDVKM. CDR3 size: 11 residues. Trimming stripped 7 bases from V and 6 bases from J, with 9 bases between. The CDR3 sequence is CASMTFAEAFF. The DNA of the CDR3 is TGTGCCAGCATGACATTCGCTGAAGCTTTCTTT.